This TCR beta chain originates from a study of T cell responses to AZD1222 COVID-19 vaccine. The study's findings and limits: Only six AZD1222 recipients tested seropositive at baseline.

For this clone: Its target is unknown.

Sequencing used immunoSEQ multiplex PCR; TCRdb keeps in-frame clones, though not all of them. The sample includes about 100,000 clones, approximately 87% of them seen just once. Specimen: peripheral blood, collected on day 0 of AZD1222 vaccination. The TCR originated in an adult in good health.

The CDR3 sequence: CASSQDLIGQSNEKLFF. CDR3 nucleotide sequence: TGCGCCAGCAGCCAAGACCTAATAGGGCAATCTAATGAAAAACTGTTTTTT. The V gene is TRBV4-3, the J gene TRBJ1-4; D not resolved. Germline values: CDR1 LGHNA, CDR2 YSLEER. The germline V and J ends were trimmed by 0 bases and 3 bases, with 14 bases remaining between them. The CDR3 is made up of 17 amino acids.